The 27 T cell receptor beta chains given below trace back to one sample, sequenced in a study of T-cell memory formation after mild COVID-19. A single record per CDR3 protein comes from TCRdb applying MiXCR to the 5' RACE reads. The sample lists fewer than 350,000 distinct CDR3 sequences, less than 20% occurring once. The specimen sequenced was PBMCs or a T cell subset sorted from them (not recorded which). The receptors come from a man between 18 and 29 years old who had mild COVID-19 (a few samples of this study predate the infection). Cell type and time point are not known.

With regard to this clonotype: An end of the junction differs from the germline gene, which may be a read error. This rearrangement joins TRBV4-1 to TRBJ1-4; D is unclear. Germline V gene sequence: CDR1 MGHRA, CDR2 YSYEKL. CDR3 length equals 15 residues. The CDR3 region is CVSSQQGGSNEKLFF. The CDR3, as DNA: TGCGTCAGCAGCCAACAAGGCGGAAGTAATGAAAAACTGTTTTTT.

The J gene is TRBJ2-2, the V gene TRBV6-6, with 9 bases matching TRBD1. In germline, CDR1 is MNHNY, CDR2 SVGAGI (reference sequence). There are 16 residues in the CDR3. Germline trimming cut 6 bases from V and 4 bases from J; bases unmatched to any gene: 9. CDR3 amino acids: CASSPSDRGFTGELFF. CDR3 nucleotides: TGTGCCAGCAGCCCCTCGGACAGGGGATTCACCGGGGAGCTGTTTTTT.

A few counts support this clonotype. This CDR3 is CASSPTRVASGGSDLNTQYF. Written as DNA, the CDR3 is TGTGCCAGCAGTCCAACCCGGGTGGCTAGCGGGGGGTCCGACCTAAATACGCAGTATTTT. V usage is TRBV28 and J usage is TRBJ2-3; the match to TRBD2 covers 11 bases. Germline CDR1 and CDR2: MDHEN and SYDVKM. Losses at the gene ends were 5 bases for V and 7 bases for J; bases not matched to a gene: 23. The CDR3 runs to 20 residues. The full variable domain, in which reference TRBV28 and TRBJ2-3 provide the parts outside the CDR3, is DVKVTQSSRYLVKRTGEKVFLECVQDMDHENMFWYRQDPGLGLRLIYFSYDVKMKEKGDIPEGYSVSREKKERFSLILESASTNQTSMYLCASSPTRVASGGSDLNTQYFGPGTRLTVL.

There are many counts of this clonotype. CDR3 in DNA: TGCAGCGTTTCCCGGGCCGGGGAGCTGTTTTTT. The encoded protein is CSVSRAGELFF. The gene calls are TRBV29-1 and TRBJ2-2; D gene ambiguous. Between the trimmed V and J ends, which lost 5 bases and 6 bases, there was a span of 7 bases. The germline CDR1 and CDR2 sequences are SQVTM and ANQGSEA. CDR3 length equals 11 residues.

This sequence joins TRBV20-1 and TRBJ1-3; D is unresolved. In germline, CDR1 is DFQATT, CDR2 SNEGSKA (reference sequence). The CDR3 is made up of 17 amino acids. V was shortened by 3 bases and J by 0 bases, with 18 bases between the two germline ends. The CDR3 sequence: CSARLGQVTTSGNTIYF. CDR3 nucleotide sequence: TGCAGTGCTAGGTTAGGCCAGGTGACCACCTCTGGAAACACCATATATTTT.

This clonotype has a handful of counts. The chain links TRBV5-1 to TRBJ2-5, with D uncertain. Germline values: CDR1 SGHRS, CDR2 YFSETQ. The CDR3 has 15 amino acids. The V end was cut by 7 bases, the J end by 5 bases, with 21 bases between. For the CDR3, the DNA is TGCGCCAGCCAAGTTGGCGACCACACGGGCGAGACCCAGTACTTC. This sequence encodes CASQVGDHTGETQYF.

This rearrangement joins TRBV25-1 to TRBJ1-2, with D hard to call. There are 13 residues in the CDR3. Germline V CDR1 and CDR2: MGHDK, SYGVNS. V gave up 1 base and J gave up 9 bases, with 12 bases separating them. CDR3 nucleotides: TGTGCCAGCAGTGAATGGGCAGCGCCCAGCTACACCTTC. It is translated as CASSEWAAPSYTF.

The CDR3: CASSEVVTGELFF. The CDR3 coding sequence is TGTGCCAGCAGTGAAGTAGTTACCGGGGAGCTGTTTTTT. The chain is built from TRBV2 and TRBJ2-2; no clear D. V lost 1 base, J lost 5 bases, and 5 bases lay in between. The CDR3 totals 13 residues. CDR1 is SNHLY and CDR2 is FYNNEI in the germline V gene. Full variable domain (missing parts from reference TRBV2 and TRBJ2-2): EPEVTQTPSHQVTQMGQEVILRCVPISNHLYFYWYRQILGQKVEFLVSFYNNEISEKSEIFDDQFSVERPDGSNFTLKIRSTKLEDSAMYFCASSEVVTGELFFGEGSRLTVL.

The table lists this clonotype with a few counts. The V call is TRBV12-3 or TRBV12-4, the J call TRBJ1-2, with 8 bases fitting TRBD1. The CDR3 has 14 amino acids. The J segment lost 4 bases and the V segment lost 5 bases, leaving 6 bases of the junction unmatched. CDR3 region: CASSLRDRLYGYTF. The DNA of the CDR3 is TGTGCCAGCAGTCTGAGGGACAGGCTCTATGGCTACACCTTC.

This clonotype came up a few times. The chain joins TRBV20-1 to TRBJ2-5; TRBD2 is a possible D gene (6 bases). The CDR3 spans 15 residues. Deletions cut 3 bases from V and 2 bases from J, with 16 bases between. CDR1 is DFQATT and CDR2 is SNEGSKA in the germline V gene (reference sequence). CDR3: CSARPPGTPQETQYF. The CDR3 DNA sequence: TGCAGTGCTAGGCCACCAGGGACTCCACAAGAGACCCAGTACTTC.

The V and J genes are TRBV9 and TRBJ1-1; 7 bases are shared with TRBD1. Germline loops: CDR1 SGDLS, CDR2 YYNGEE. J lost 6 bases, V lost 3 bases, and 5 bases had no gene match. CDR3 length: 13 residues. CDR3 coding DNA: TGTGCCAGCAGCGGTCGACAGGGCGCTGAAGCTTTCTTT. Protein sequence: CASSGRQGAEAFF.

This clonotype appeared a few times. The chain has TRBV4-1 and TRBJ1-2, with TRBD1 matching 7 bases. CDR1 and CDR2 (germline): MGHRA, YSYEKL. Losses at the gene ends were 1 base for V and 7 bases for J; bases not matched to a gene: 6. This CDR3 has 14 amino acids. In nucleotides, the CDR3 is TGCGCCAGCAGCCAAGCTGACAGGGAGGTTGGCTACACCTTC. It encodes CASSQADREVGYTF.

Ten or more counts support this clonotype. This rearrangement joins TRBV5-1 to TRBJ2-7; D is possibly TRBD1 (6 bases). CDR3 length equals 13 residues. Looked up from germline, CDR1 is SGHRS and CDR2 is YFSETQ. V was pared by 4 bases and J by 4 bases, with 12 bases between. The DNA of the CDR3 is TGCGCCAGCAGCCCACAGGGAACTTACGAGCAGTACGTC. This encodes CASSPQGTYEQYV.

At least ten counts were recorded for this clonotype. The chain employs TRBV7-2 and TRBJ2-1; D may match TRBD1 or TRBD2 (6 bases each). Looked up from germline, CDR1 is SGHTA and CDR2 is FQGNSA. The CDR3 contains 12 residues. Deletions cut 1 base from V and 15 bases from J, with 13 bases between. CDR3 nucleotide sequence: TGTGCCAGCAGCTTAGGTGGGGGGCCCTTGTTCTTC. Its translation: CASSLGGGPLFF. Full variable domain (rest looked up from reference TRBV7-2 and TRBJ2-1): GAGVSQSPSNKVTEKGKDVELRCDPISGHTALYWYRQSLGQGLEFLIYFQGNSAPDKSGLPSDRFSAERTGGSVSTLTIQRTQQEDSAVYLCASSLGGGPLFFGPGTRLTVL.

This clonotype was observed many times. The chain carries TRBV6-6 and TRBJ1-4, with 7 bases aligning to TRBD1. The V and J ends lost 6 bases and 5 bases, in that order; junction bases with no gene match: 3. This CDR3 is built from 13 residues. Looked up from germline, CDR1 is MNHNY and CDR2 is SVGAGI (reference sequence). CDR3 protein: CASRTGPNEKLFF. CDR3 in DNA: TGTGCCAGCAGGACAGGGCCGAATGAAAAACTGTTTTTT.

The J gene is TRBJ2-5, the V gene TRBV2; D may be TRBD1 or TRBD2 (7 bases each). Trimming removed 5 bases from V and 5 bases from J, with 18 bases in between. The CDR3 is 15 amino acids. The germline CDR1 and CDR2 sequences are SNHLY and FYNNEI. CDR3 residues: CASSRQGGGRETQYF. In DNA, the CDR3 is TGTGCCAGCAGTAGACAGGGAGGGGGTCGGGAGACCCAGTACTTC. The entire variable domain, with the rest obtained from reference TRBV2 and TRBJ2-5, is as follows: EPEVTQTPSHQVTQMGQEVILRCVPISNHLYFYWYRQILGQKVEFLVSFYNNEISEKSEIFDDQFSVERPDGSNFTLKIRSTKLEDSAMYFCASSRQGGGRETQYFGPGTRLLVL.

CDR3 in amino acids: CASSLGQGRYGYTF. DNA for the CDR3: TGTGCCAGCAGCCTCGGACAGGGGCGTTATGGCTACACCTTC. The chain employs TRBV11-2 and TRBJ1-2, with TRBD1 matching over 9 bases. J gave up 5 bases and V 5 bases, and 6 bases lay outside the gene matches. This CDR3 is built from 14 residues. Germline assignment: CDR1 SGHAT and CDR2 FQNNGV.

The rearrangement uses TRBV10-3 and TRBJ2-3; D is possibly TRBD1 (6 bases). The CDR3 loop spans 13 amino acids. V dropped 9 bases and J dropped 2 bases, with 12 bases sitting between them. Germline loops: CDR1 ENHRY, CDR2 SYGVKD. The CDR3 is CAITQGTTDTQYF. In DNA, the CDR3 is TGTGCCATTACACAGGGTACCACAGATACGCAGTATTTT.

The chain joins TRBV2 to TRBJ2-3, with 9 bases matching TRBD1. This CDR3 spans 14 amino acids. J gave up 6 bases and V 2 bases, and 3 bases lay outside the gene matches. Germline CDR1 reads SNHLY; CDR2 reads FYNNEI. This CDR3 is CASSETGGVDTQYF. The CDR3 DNA follows: TGTGCCAGCAGTGAAACAGGGGGCGTCGATACGCAGTATTTT.

This clonotype showed up many times. As DNA, the CDR3 is TGCGCCAGCAGCTTGTGGACGGCGGACTACGAGCAGTACTTC. Residues: CASSLWTADYEQYF. The rearrangement links TRBV5-1 to TRBJ2-7; D is unresolved. Between the trimmed V and J ends, which lost 1 base and 3 bases, there was a span of 11 bases. The germline V gene encodes CDR1 SGHRS and CDR2 YFSETQ. The CDR3 extends over 14 amino acids.

This rearrangement joins TRBV7-9 to TRBJ2-7, with a tentative D call TRBD1 (6 bases). This CDR3 comprises 14 residues. V lost 5 bases to trimming and J lost 2 bases, with 13 bases between them. From germline, CDR1 is SEHNR and CDR2 FQNEAQ (reference sequence). The CDR3 reads CASSDPGQTYEQYV. The CDR3 bases are TGTGCCAGCAGCGATCCGGGACAAACCTACGAGCAGTACGTC.

The chain joins TRBV12-3 or TRBV12-4 to TRBJ1-4; 11 bases fit TRBD1. V trimming: 4 bases; J trimming: 0 bases; junction bases outside the gene matches: 22. The CDR3 has 23 residues. The CDR3 DNA reads as TGTGCCAGCAGTTCCCCGGGACAGGGGGGATCCACCGTGGGTCCGACAACTAATGAAAAACTGTTTTTT. It specifies CASSSPGQGGSTVGPTTNEKLFF.

The gene calls are TRBV19 and TRBJ1-1, with D tentatively TRBD1 (6 bases). Germline V gene lookup returns CDR1 LNHDA and CDR2 SQIVND (reference sequence). There are 14 residues in the CDR3. V was clipped by 7 bases and J by 1 base, with 13 bases between them. DNA of the CDR3: TGTGCCAGTACCGTCGGACAGCCGAACACTGAAGCTTTCTTT. As protein: CASTVGQPNTEAFF. Looking up the rest from reference TRBV19 and TRBJ1-1 gives the full variable domain: DGGITQSPKYLFRKEGQNVTLSCEQNLNHDAMYWYRQDPGQGLRLIYYSQIVNDFQKGDIAEGYSVSREKKESFPLTVTSAQKNPTAFYLCASTVGQPNTEAFFGQGTRLTVV.

This chain uses TRBV7-9 with TRBJ2-1; D not certain. The CDR3 loop spans 16 amino acids. The V end was cut by 5 bases, the J end by 0 bases, with 14 bases between. Germline assignment: CDR1 SEHNR and CDR2 FQNEAQ (reference sequence). Written as DNA, the CDR3 is TGTGCCAGCAGCCCAAGTCTACGGAGCTCCTACAATGAGCAGTTCTTC. It yields the protein CASSPSLRSSYNEQFF.

The V gene is TRBV5-1, the J gene TRBJ1-4; TRBD1 matches 11 bases. Per the germline V gene, CDR1 is SGHRS and CDR2 is YFSETQ. This CDR3 spans 17 amino acids. Trimming cost V 0 bases and J 1 base; bases outside gene matches: 2. The CDR3 is CASSLGTGGVTNEKLFF. The CDR3, as DNA: TGCGCCAGCAGCTTGGGGACAGGGGGCGTAACTAATGAAAAACTGTTTTTT.

The chain uses TRBV7-2 and TRBJ2-5; tentatively, D is TRBD1 (6 bases). The CDR3 has 14 amino acids. V shed 5 bases and J shed 5 bases, with 15 bases lying between them. Germline V lookup: CDR1 SGHTA, CDR2 FQGNSA. The CDR3, as DNA: TGTGCCAGCAGCCAGGGGATGCCCGGGGAGACCCAGTACTTC. It yields the protein CASSQGMPGETQYF.

This clonotype showed up many times. The chain links TRBV20-1 to TRBJ2-5; 7 bases line up with TRBD2. Trimming removed 0 bases from V and 1 base from J; junction bases left unmatched: 5. There are 15 residues in the CDR3. Germline V gene sequence: CDR1 DFQATT, CDR2 SNEGSKA (reference sequence). CDR3 loop: CSARDRERGQETQYF. The CDR3 region has the DNA TGCAGTGCTAGAGATCGCGAGCGGGGCCAAGAGACCCAGTACTTC.